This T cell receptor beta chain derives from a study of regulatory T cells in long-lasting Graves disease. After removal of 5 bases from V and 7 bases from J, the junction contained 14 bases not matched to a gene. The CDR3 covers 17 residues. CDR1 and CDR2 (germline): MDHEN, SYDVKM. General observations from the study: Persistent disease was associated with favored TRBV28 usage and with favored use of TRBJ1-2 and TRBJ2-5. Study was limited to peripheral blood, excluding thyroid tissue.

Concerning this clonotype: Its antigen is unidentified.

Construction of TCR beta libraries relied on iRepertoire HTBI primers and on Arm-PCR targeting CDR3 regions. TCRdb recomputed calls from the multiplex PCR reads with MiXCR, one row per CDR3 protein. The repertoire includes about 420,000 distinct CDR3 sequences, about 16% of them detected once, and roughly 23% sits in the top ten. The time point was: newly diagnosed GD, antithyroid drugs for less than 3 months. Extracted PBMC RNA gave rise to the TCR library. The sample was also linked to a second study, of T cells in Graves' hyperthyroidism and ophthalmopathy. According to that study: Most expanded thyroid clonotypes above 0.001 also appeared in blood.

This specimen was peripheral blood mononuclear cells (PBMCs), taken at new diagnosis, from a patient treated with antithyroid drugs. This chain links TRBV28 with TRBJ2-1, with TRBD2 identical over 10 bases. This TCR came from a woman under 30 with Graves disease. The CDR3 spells CASSPPPGTSALNEQFF. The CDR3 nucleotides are TGTGCCAGCAGTCCCCCCCCTGGGACTAGCGCCCTTAATGAGCAGTTCTTC.